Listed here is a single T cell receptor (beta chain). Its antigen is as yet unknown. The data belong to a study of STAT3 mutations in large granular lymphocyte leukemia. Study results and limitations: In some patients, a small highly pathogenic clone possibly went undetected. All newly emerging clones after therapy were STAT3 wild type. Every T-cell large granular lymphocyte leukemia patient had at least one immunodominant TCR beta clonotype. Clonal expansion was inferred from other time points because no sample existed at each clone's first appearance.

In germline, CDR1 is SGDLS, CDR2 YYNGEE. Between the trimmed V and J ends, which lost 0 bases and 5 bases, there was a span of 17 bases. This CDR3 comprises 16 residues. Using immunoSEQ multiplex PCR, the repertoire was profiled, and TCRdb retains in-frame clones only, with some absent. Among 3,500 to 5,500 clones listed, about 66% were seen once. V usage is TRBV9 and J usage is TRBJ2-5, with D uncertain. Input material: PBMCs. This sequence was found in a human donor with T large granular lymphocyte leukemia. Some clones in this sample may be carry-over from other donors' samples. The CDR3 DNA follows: TGTGCCAGCAGCGTAGGGTCGGCGACTCTTCGGGAGACCCAGTACTTC. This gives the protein CASSVGSATLRETQYF.